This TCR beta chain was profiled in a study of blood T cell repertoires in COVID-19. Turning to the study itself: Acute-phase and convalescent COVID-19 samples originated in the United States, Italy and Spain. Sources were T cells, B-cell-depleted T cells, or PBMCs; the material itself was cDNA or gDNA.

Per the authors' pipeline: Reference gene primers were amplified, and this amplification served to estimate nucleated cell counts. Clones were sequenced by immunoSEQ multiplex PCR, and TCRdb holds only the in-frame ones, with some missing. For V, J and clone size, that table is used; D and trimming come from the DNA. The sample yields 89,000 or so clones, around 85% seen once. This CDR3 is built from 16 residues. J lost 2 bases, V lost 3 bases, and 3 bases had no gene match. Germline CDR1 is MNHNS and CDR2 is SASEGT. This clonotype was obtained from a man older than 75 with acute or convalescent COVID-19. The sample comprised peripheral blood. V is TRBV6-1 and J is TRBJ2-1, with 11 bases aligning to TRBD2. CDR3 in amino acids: CASSETTSGTYNEQFF. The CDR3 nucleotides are TGTGCCAGCAGTGAGACGACTAGCGGGACCTACAATGAGCAGTTCTTC.